Following are 14 T cell receptor beta chains from one sample sequenced in a study of shared clonotypes between healthy human individuals (dated by TCRdb to about 2020). Library preparation was by the immunoSEQ multiplex PCR assay. TCRdb obtained this table from immuneACCESS and retained in-frame rearrangements with V and J assigned. These tables miss some clones; where compared with another copy, unresolved V genes account for less than half of the shortfall, and the remainder is unexplained. Recorded for this sample are over 1.4 million clones; about 96% of them occurred a single time. The ten biggest clones cover 0.95% to 1.5% of the sample. The source material was naive CD4+ T cells sorted from blood. This sample's cell subset or site label indicates: CD45RA+ positively selected. The source is a young man in good health.

The chain recombines TRBV10-3 with TRBJ2-7; TRBD2 is a possible D gene (6 bases). The ends were cut back, 6 bases at V and 0 bases at J, with 15 bases in the middle. Germline CDR1 is ENHRY and CDR2 is SYGVKD. The CDR3 totals 15 residues. This CDR3 is CAISSGTPSSYEQYF. For the CDR3, the DNA is TGTGCCATCAGCTCCGGGACTCCAAGCTCCTACGAGCAGTACTTC.

The CDR3 spells CASSVLGRPYNEQFF. The CDR3 DNA is TGTGCCAGCAGCGTATTAGGGAGACCCTACAATGAGCAGTTCTTC. The chain couples TRBV9 to TRBJ2-1; TRBD2 might be the D (5 bases). The CDR3 extends over 15 amino acids. Germline loops: CDR1 SGDLS, CDR2 YYNGEE. V lost 1 base and J 2 bases, leaving 10 bases between the germline ends.

The count of this clone is one. The gene calls are TRBV5-5 and TRBJ1-5, with TRBD1 as a possible D gene (5 bases). Germline lookup yields CDR1 SGHKS and CDR2 YYEKEE (reference sequence). V lost 1 base and J lost 7, with 9 bases in between. The CDR3 sequence is 13 residues long. The CDR3 sequence: CASSLQGGQPQHF. CDR3 DNA sequence: TGTGCCAGCAGCTTGCAGGGCGGCCAGCCCCAGCATTTT.

The chain combines TRBV5-4 with TRBJ2-7, with D tentatively TRBD1 (5 bases). CDR1 is SGHNT and CDR2 is YYREEE in the germline V gene (reference sequence). The CDR3 covers 13 residues. Trimming removed 4 bases at V and 3 bases at J, with 11 bases between. This chain's CDR3 is CASSTQQVYEQYF. The CDR3 DNA reads TGTGCCAGCAGCACCCAACAGGTCTACGAGCAGTACTTC.

The gene calls are TRBV18 and TRBJ2-3; 9 bases agree with TRBD2. Germline V CDR1 and CDR2: KGHSH, LQKENI. The CDR3 covers 16 residues. Germline trimming cut 3 bases from V and 4 bases from J; bases unmatched to any gene: 8. The CDR3 coding sequence is TGTGCCAGCTCACCTCGGAGCGGGAGGAGCGCAGATACGCAGTATTTT. Translation gives CASSPRSGRSADTQYF. The full variable domain, completed using reference TRBV18 and TRBJ2-3, is NAGVMQNPRHLVRRRGQEARLRCSPMKGHSHVYWYRQLPEEGLKFMVYLQKENIIDESGMPKERFSAEFPKEGPSILRIQQVVRGDSAAYFCASSPRSGRSADTQYFGPGTRLTVL.

This chain uses TRBV6-5 with TRBJ1-3; D gene unclear. The CDR3 is 16 amino acids. V was shortened by 0 bases and J by 0 bases, with 9 bases between the two germline ends. Germline V gene sequence: CDR1 MNHEY, CDR2 SVGAGI. CDR3 protein: CASSYSAGRSGNTIYF. CDR3 DNA: TGTGCCAGCAGTTACTCGGCAGGACGCTCTGGAAACACCATATATTTT.

As for this clone: Mismatch with germline at one junction end may stem from a read error. The V gene is TRBV28, the J gene TRBJ1-1; D gene ambiguous. Germline V CDR1 and CDR2: MDHEN, SYDVKM. CDR3 size: 13 residues. The DNA of the CDR3 is TGTGCCAGCAGTTTCCCGACACCACGACGGGATATCTTT. Amino acids: CASSFPTPRRDIF.

V and J are TRBV9 and TRBJ2-3; tentatively, D is TRBD1 or TRBD2 (5 bases each). Germline V gene data show CDR1 as SGDLS and CDR2 as YYNGEE. The CDR3 has 18 residues. Trimming stripped 2 bases from V and 2 bases from J, with 21 bases between. The CDR3 spells CASSVPTGPSSNTDTQYF. CDR3 in DNA: TGTGCCAGCAGCGTTCCTACGGGACCGTCCTCTAACACAGATACGCAGTATTTT.

The chain combines TRBV5-4 with TRBJ1-3; D possibly corresponds to TRBD1 (5 bases). Germline CDR1 and CDR2: SGHNT and YYREEE (reference sequence). Deletions cut 0 bases from V and 4 bases from J, with 11 bases between. This CDR3 has 15 amino acids. The CDR3 loop reads CASSLAGVLGNTIYF. The CDR3 DNA reads as TGTGCCAGCAGCTTGGCGGGGGTCCTCGGAAACACCATATATTTT. Together with reference TRBV5-4 and TRBJ1-3, the CDR3 gives the full variable domain: ETGVTQSPTHLIKTRGQQVTLRCSSQSGHNTVSWYQQALGQGPQFIFQYYREEENGRGNFPPRFSGLQFPNYSSELNVNALELDDSALYLCASSLAGVLGNTIYFGEGSWLTVV.

The rearrangement links TRBV11-2 to TRBJ2-4; D is perhaps TRBD1 (6 bases). There are 13 residues in the CDR3. From germline, CDR1 is SGHAT and CDR2 FQNNGV. The ends were cut back, 5 bases at V and 10 bases at J, with 15 bases in the middle. Here the CDR3 reads CASSLQDRIIQYF. CDR3 nucleotide sequence: TGTGCCAGCAGCCTCCAGGACAGAATAATTCAGTACTTC.

V and J are TRBV19 and TRBJ2-7; D might be TRBD1 (6 bases). Germline values: CDR1 LNHDA, CDR2 SQIVND (reference sequence). Trimming took off 8 bases at V and 3 bases at J, with 17 bases between the two ends. The CDR3 has 14 amino acids. The CDR3 DNA reads as TGTGCCAGTGACCCGGGACATCCCCACTACGAGCAGTACTTC. Its translation is CASDPGHPHYEQYF. Drawing the rest from reference TRBV19 and TRBJ2-7, the complete variable domain is DGGITQSPKYLFRKEGQNVTLSCEQNLNHDAMYWYRQDPGQGLRLIYYSQIVNDFQKGDIAEGYSVSREKKESFPLTVTSAQKNPTAFYLCASDPGHPHYEQYFGPGTRLTVT.

This chain links TRBV6-1 with TRBJ2-1, with 12 bases matching TRBD2. CDR1 is MNHNS, CDR2 SASEGT, per germline. The J segment lost 7 bases and the V segment lost 4 bases, leaving 8 bases of the junction unmatched. CDR3 length: 16 residues. CDR3 residues: CASSGGSSGGGNEQFF. Written as DNA, the CDR3 is TGTGCCAGCAGTGGTGGCTCTAGCGGGGGGGGTAATGAGCAGTTCTTC.

V and J are TRBV20-1 and TRBJ2-1; D remains ambiguous. V lost 5 bases to trimming and J lost 11 bases, with 13 bases between them. CDR3 size: 11 residues. The germline CDR1 and CDR2 sequences are DFQATT and SNEGSKA (reference sequence). The CDR3 reads CSAGSPSQQFF. CDR3 DNA sequence: TGCAGTGCTGGATCTCCGTCCCAGCAGTTCTTC.

V and J are TRBV18 and TRBJ2-5; D is undetermined. V dropped 3 bases and J dropped 0 bases, with 11 bases sitting between them. Germline V gives CDR1 KGHSH, CDR2 LQKENI. The CDR3 length is 15 residues. The CDR3 sequence is CASSPLLTDQETQYF. Here the CDR3 DNA reads TGTGCCAGCTCACCCCTACTTACGGACCAAGAGACCCAGTACTTC.